A selection of T cell receptor beta chains follows, all from one sample in a study of T cells in localized non-small cell lung cancer. TCRdb's table, derived via immunoSEQ multiplex PCR, lists solely in-frame clones and lacks some. This sample has 45,000 to 70,000 clones, with more than 80% found just once. The specimen was peripheral blood, collected before any cancer treatment. The receptors originated from a woman aged 35-70 years with stage I lung adenocarcinoma. Each CDR3 is given with its conserved first and last residue. The D gene is left open where the match is weak. Not every row has a clone size; where given, it reads once, few, many or a size class.

TRBV5-1	TRBJ2-2	.	.	CASSLNPGTTGELFF	TGCGCCAGCAGCTTGAATCCGGGGACCACCGGGGAGCTGTTTTTT
TRBV6-5	TRBJ1-1	.	once	CASSYDLNTEAFF	TGTGCCAGCAGTTACGACTTGAACACTGAAGCTTTCTTT
TRBV4-1	TRBJ1-5	TRBD1	few	CASSQDGTGSHQPQHF	TGCGCCAGCAGCCAAGACGGGACAGGGTCCCATCAGCCCCAGCATTTT
TRBV15	TRBJ1-4	.	once	CATSREVLSNEKLFF	TGTGCCACCAGCAGAGAAGTGCTATCTAATGAAAAACTGTTTTTT
TRBV5-1	TRBJ1-5	.	.	CASSLWGTSNQPQHF	TGCGCCAGCAGCTTGTGGGGGACCAGCAATCAGCCCCAGCATTTT
TRBV10-3	TRBJ1-2	.	once	CAIRNDGLNGYTF	TGTGCCATCAGGAATGACGGCCTGAATGGCTACACCTTC
TRBV28	TRBJ1-3	.	.	CASSLWLGSSGNTIYF	TGTGCCAGCAGTTTATGGTTGGGGTCCTCTGGAAACACCATATATTTT
TRBV5-1	TRBJ1-4	TRBD1	.	CASSMTGGGEKLFF	TGCGCCAGCAGCATGACAGGGGGAGGCGAAAAACTGTTTTTT
TRBV14	TRBJ1-2	.	once	CASSQDQRDYGYTF	TGTGCCAGCAGCCAAGATCAACGGGACTATGGCTACACCTTC
TRBV5-6	TRBJ2-5	.	.	CASSLDRAYQETQYF	TGTGCCAGCAGCTTGGACAGGGCTTATCAAGAGACCCAGTACTTC
TRBV6-5	TRBJ1-1	.	.	CASSANQGNTEAFF	TGTGCCAGCAGTGCAAATCAGGGGAACACTGAAGCTTTCTTT
TRBV2	TRBJ1-4	.	.	CASSDRDGEKLFF	TGTGCCAGCAGTGACAGGGACGGCGAAAAACTGTTTTTT
TRBV6-5	TRBJ1-2	TRBD1	few	CASSYGGQYGYTF	TGTGCCAGCAGTTACGGGGGACAGTATGGCTACACCTTC
TRBV13	TRBJ2-3	TRBD2	.	CASSLDASGVSTDTQYF	TGTGCCAGCAGCTTAGATGCTAGCGGGGTAAGCACAGATACGCAGTATTTT
TRBV7-8	TRBJ1-3	.	once	CASSPRTSSSGNTIYF	TGTGCCAGCAGCCCCCGGACTTCCTCCTCTGGAAACACCATATATTTT
TRBV25-1	TRBJ2-2	.	few	CASSGPQGTGELFF	TGTGCCAGCAGTGGACCACAGGGAACCGGGGAGCTGTTTTTT
TRBV28	TRBJ2-7	TRBD1	.	CASSPTRDRENEQYF	TGTGCCAGCAGCCCTACCCGGGACAGGGAAAATGAGCAGTACTTC